These T cell receptor beta chains were read from a single sample in a study of T-cell memory formation after mild COVID-19. TCRdb analysed the 5' RACE reads with MiXCR anew, one entry per CDR3 protein. The data hold roughly 340,000 distinct CDR3 sequences, with 20% to 25% observed a single time. The sequenced material came from PBMCs or a T cell subset sorted from them (not recorded which). Source of these receptors: a man between 18 and 29 years old who had mild COVID-19 (a few samples of this study predate the infection). Cell type and time point are not known. CDR3s include the opening cysteine and the closing phenylalanine or tryptophan. The D gene is left open where the match is weak. Rows give clone size only sometimes, using once, few, many, or a class for an expanded clone.

CDR3nt: TGTGCCAGCAGCTTACACAGGGGATATTTGGGAGAGACCCAGTACTTC
CDR3aa: CASSLHRGYLGETQYF
j_gene: TRBJ2-5
d_gene: TRBD1
v_gene: TRBV7-2
abundance: few

CDR3nt: TGTGCCAGCAGTCCCCTCGGACAGGGGGCGCGGGATTCTAACTATGGCTACACCTTC
CDR3aa: CASSPLGQGARDSNYGYTF
j_gene: TRBJ1-2
d_gene: TRBD1
v_gene: TRBV6-6
abundance: once

CDR3nt: TGTGCCAGTAGTCCCCGGGACGCGGACGGGGAGCTGTTTTTT
CDR3aa: CASSPRDADGELFF
j_gene: TRBJ2-2
d_gene: NA
v_gene: TRBV19
abundance: NA

CDR3nt: TGTGCCAGCAGCATGGGACCGATAAACACCGGGGAGCTGTTTTTT
CDR3aa: CASSMGPINTGELFF
j_gene: TRBJ2-2
d_gene: NA
v_gene: TRBV12-3/TRBV12-4
abundance: few

CDR3nt: TGTGCCAGCAGTTACTCGATGGCTTCCAAAAACATTCAGTACTTC
CDR3aa: CASSYSMASKNIQYF
j_gene: TRBJ2-4
d_gene: NA
v_gene: TRBV6-6
abundance: few

CDR3nt: TGCGCCAGCAGGAAGGAGGGGGGCGAAAAACTGTTTTTT
CDR3aa: CASRKEGGEKLFF
j_gene: TRBJ1-4
d_gene: NA
v_gene: TRBV5-1
abundance: NA

CDR3nt: TGTGCCAGCGGCCCCCGGGGCAGTGAGCAGTTCTTC
CDR3aa: CASGPRGSEQFF
j_gene: TRBJ2-1
d_gene: NA
v_gene: TRBV12-3/TRBV12-4
abundance: NA

CDR3nt: TGTGCCAGCAGGTTACAGGACAGCTCCTACGAGCAGTACTTC
CDR3aa: CASRLQDSSYEQYF
j_gene: TRBJ2-7
d_gene: NA
v_gene: TRBV6-5
abundance: NA

CDR3nt: TGTGCCAGCAGCTTAGCGGACAACACCGGGGAGCTGTTTTTT
CDR3aa: CASSLADNTGELFF
j_gene: TRBJ2-2
d_gene: NA
v_gene: TRBV7-9
abundance: few

CDR3nt: TGCAGTGCTAGAAGGGCGGGGTCGTCCTACAATGAGCAGTTCTTC
CDR3aa: CSARRAGSSYNEQFF
j_gene: TRBJ2-1
d_gene: NA
v_gene: TRBV20-1
abundance: few

CDR3nt: TGTGCCAGCAGCCATTTGGCCGGCAATCAGCCCCAGCATTTT
CDR3aa: CASSHLAGNQPQHF
j_gene: TRBJ1-5
d_gene: NA
v_gene: TRBV3-1
abundance: once

CDR3nt: TGTGCCAGCATCGGTGAGGGGAACACTGAAGCTTTCTTT
CDR3aa: CASIGEGNTEAFF
j_gene: TRBJ1-1
d_gene: NA
v_gene: TRBV2
abundance: NA

CDR3nt: TGTGCCAGCAGCTCCGTGAGGGCGATAAGAACAGATACGCAGTATTTT
CDR3aa: CASSSVRAIRTDTQYF
j_gene: TRBJ2-3
d_gene: NA
v_gene: TRBV7-9
abundance: NA

CDR3nt: TGTGCCAGCAGTTACTCGATCTTCACCGGGGAGCTGTTTTTT
CDR3aa: CASSYSIFTGELFF
j_gene: TRBJ2-2
d_gene: NA
v_gene: TRBV6-2/TRBV6-3
abundance: NA

CDR3nt: TGCAGTGCCCGGCTGGGGCGGGGCACAGATACGCAGTATTTT
CDR3aa: CSARLGRGTDTQYF
j_gene: TRBJ2-3
d_gene: NA
v_gene: TRBV20-1
abundance: NA

CDR3nt: TGTGCCAGCAGCTCCGGGACTATGGTCGACGGGGAGCTGTTTTTT
CDR3aa: CASSSGTMVDGELFF
j_gene: TRBJ2-2
d_gene: TRBD2
v_gene: TRBV11-2
abundance: few

CDR3nt: TGTGCCAGCAGGGAGACTAGCGGCACAGATACGCAGTATTTT
CDR3aa: CASRETSGTDTQYF
j_gene: TRBJ2-3
d_gene: TRBD2
v_gene: TRBV5-6
abundance: few

CDR3nt: TGCAGTGCTATTCTCCCAGGCCGTTCCTACGAGCAGTACTTC
CDR3aa: CSAILPGRSYEQYF
j_gene: TRBJ2-7
d_gene: NA
v_gene: TRBV20-1
abundance: NA

CDR3nt: TGTGCCAGCAGCCTGTCATCCGGGTCCCAAGAGACCCAGTACTTC
CDR3aa: CASSLSSGSQETQYF
j_gene: TRBJ2-5
d_gene: NA
v_gene: TRBV12-3/TRBV12-4
abundance: few

CDR3nt: TGCGCCAGCAGCCCGGAGGGGCAGGGGTACTATGGCTACACCTTC
CDR3aa: CASSPEGQGYYGYTF
j_gene: TRBJ1-2
d_gene: NA
v_gene: TRBV5-1
abundance: NA

CDR3nt: TGTGCCAGCAGGCGGAACCAAGAGACCCAGTACTTC
CDR3aa: CASRRNQETQYF
j_gene: TRBJ2-5
d_gene: NA
v_gene: TRBV6-6
abundance: many

CDR3nt: TGTGCCAGCAGCTCGACGGGACTTTTCACAGATACGCAGTATTTT
CDR3aa: CASSSTGLFTDTQYF
j_gene: TRBJ2-3
d_gene: NA
v_gene: TRBV7-9
abundance: few

CDR3nt: TGCGCCAGCAGCCAAGAAGTCAGCGGGGGAACCTACGAGCAGTACTTC
CDR3aa: CASSQEVSGGTYEQYF
j_gene: TRBJ2-7
d_gene: TRBD2
v_gene: TRBV4-3
abundance: many

CDR3nt: TGCGCCAGCAGCCAAGAGCCCGGGACAGGGGCCGGAAACACCATATATTTT
CDR3aa: CASSQEPGTGAGNTIYF
j_gene: TRBJ1-3
d_gene: TRBD1
v_gene: TRBV4-3
abundance: NA

CDR3nt: TGTGCCAGCAGAGCCGGGACAAGCCCTGGAAACACCATATATTTT
CDR3aa: CASRAGTSPGNTIYF
j_gene: TRBJ1-3
d_gene: NA
v_gene: TRBV2
abundance: few

CDR3nt: TGTGCCAGCAGTTACGGGGTTGAAGGTCAGCCCCAGCATTTT
CDR3aa: CASSYGVEGQPQHF
j_gene: TRBJ1-5
d_gene: NA
v_gene: TRBV6-2/TRBV6-3
abundance: NA

CDR3nt: TGTGCCAGCAGCCCTAGCCCATTGACAGGGATGAGCTATGGCTACACCTTC
CDR3aa: CASSPSPLTGMSYGYTF
j_gene: TRBJ1-2
d_gene: TRBD1
v_gene: TRBV7-6
abundance: NA

CDR3nt: TGTGCCAGCCATCCAGGGGTTTTGGCGACTGAAGCTTTCTTT
CDR3aa: CASHPGVLATEAFF
j_gene: TRBJ1-1
d_gene: NA
v_gene: TRBV12-3/TRBV12-4
abundance: many

CDR3nt: TGCGCCAGCAGCTCGGGACTAGCGGGACCCACAGATACGCAGTATTTT
CDR3aa: CASSSGLAGPTDTQYF
j_gene: TRBJ2-3
d_gene: TRBD2
v_gene: TRBV5-1
abundance: NA

CDR3nt: TGCAGCGCAACTAGGGTCAGAACGGACGAGAGGGCAGATACGCAGTATTTT
CDR3aa: CSATRVRTDERADTQYF
j_gene: TRBJ2-3
d_gene: NA
v_gene: TRBV29-1
abundance: few

CDR3nt: TGTGCCAGTAGTATAGACCGGACAGTCTATGGCTACACCTTC
CDR3aa: CASSIDRTVYGYTF
j_gene: TRBJ1-2
d_gene: NA
v_gene: TRBV19
abundance: NA

CDR3nt: TGCAGTGTTTTGTCAGCGGGGGGCCATGGGGCCAACGTCCTGACTTTC
CDR3aa: CSVLSAGGHGANVLTF
j_gene: TRBJ2-6
d_gene: TRBD2
v_gene: TRBV20-1
abundance: NA

CDR3nt: TGTGCCAGCAGCTTAAACGCGAATTCACCCCTCCACTTT
CDR3aa: CASSLNANSPLHF
j_gene: TRBJ1-6
d_gene: NA
v_gene: TRBV11-1
abundance: NA

CDR3nt: TGTGCCAGCAGTCTCGGGGCAAACGGGGAGCTGTTTTTT
CDR3aa: CASSLGANGELFF
j_gene: TRBJ2-2
d_gene: NA
v_gene: TRBV7-3
abundance: few

CDR3nt: TGTGCCAGCAGCTTGTTAGTACAGGGTAACTATGGCTACACCTTC
CDR3aa: CASSLLVQGNYGYTF
j_gene: TRBJ1-2
d_gene: NA
v_gene: TRBV5-5
abundance: few

CDR3nt: TGTGCCAGCAGTGAATTGGACAGGGCCTACAATGAGCAGTTCTTC
CDR3aa: CASSELDRAYNEQFF
j_gene: TRBJ2-1
d_gene: TRBD1
v_gene: TRBV6-1
abundance: NA

CDR3nt: TGCGCCAGCAGCCGAGGGGTAGGCAGGGAGCAAGAGACCCAGTACTTC
CDR3aa: CASSRGVGREQETQYF
j_gene: TRBJ2-5
d_gene: NA
v_gene: TRBV4-3
abundance: NA

CDR3nt: TGTGCCAGCAGTTCCGGGACTAGCGGGGGTTACGAGCAGTACTTC
CDR3aa: CASSSGTSGGYEQYF
j_gene: TRBJ2-7
d_gene: TRBD2
v_gene: TRBV6-5
abundance: few

CDR3nt: TGCGCCAGCAGCTTCCAGTACCTGAACACTGAAGCTTTCTTT
CDR3aa: CASSFQYLNTEAFF
j_gene: TRBJ1-1
d_gene: NA
v_gene: TRBV5-1
abundance: NA

CDR3nt: TGTGCCAGCACTGAGGAGGCAGGGGCGAACATTCAGTACTTC
CDR3aa: CASTEEAGANIQYF
j_gene: TRBJ2-4
d_gene: NA
v_gene: TRBV2
abundance: many

CDR3nt: TGCGCCAGCAGCCTAACTAGTTCAGTGGGCAAGGGGCTGGCAGAAGCTTTCTTT
CDR3aa: CASSLTSSVGKGLAEAFF
j_gene: TRBJ1-1
d_gene: NA
v_gene: TRBV5-1
abundance: many

CDR3nt: TGTGCCAGCAGCGTAGGGGGACACCAAGAGACCCAGTACTTC
CDR3aa: CASSVGGHQETQYF
j_gene: TRBJ2-5
d_gene: NA
v_gene: TRBV9
abundance: few

CDR3nt: TGCAGCGCTGGGACATCCTACGAGCAGTACTTC
CDR3aa: CSAGTSYEQYF
j_gene: TRBJ2-7
d_gene: NA
v_gene: TRBV29-1
abundance: NA

CDR3nt: TGTGCCAGCTCACCCCGACAGGGGGAAGCCAAAAACATTCAGTACTTC
CDR3aa: CASSPRQGEAKNIQYF
j_gene: TRBJ2-4
d_gene: TRBD1
v_gene: TRBV18
abundance: few

CDR3nt: TGTGCCAGCAGCTCCGACAGGGGGCTAGTTTCGGTTCAGCCCCAGCATTTT
CDR3aa: CASSSDRGLVSVQPQHF
j_gene: TRBJ1-5
d_gene: TRBD1
v_gene: TRBV7-9
abundance: few